This T cell receptor (beta chain) was retrieved from a study of blood T cells in healthy people across ages. The overall study: Capture via template switching afforded approximately one barcoded beta molecule per two T cells. Study-wide points: Lack of knowledge of donor CMV status possibly confounded expanded clonotype changes.

CDR1 is SNHLY and CDR2 is FYNNEI in the germline V gene. V lost 8 bases and J 0 bases, leaving 17 bases between the germline ends. The CDR3 has 16 residues. This clonotype has more than one count but fewer than ten. Its specificity is unknown. With a J-beta primer mix and a sample-barcoded 5' primer, a second PCR ran 7 to 11 cycles. A tag from a template-switch adaptor with 12 random nucleotides marked each cDNA molecule. One entry per CDR3 protein results from TCRdb running MiXCR on the 5' RACE reads. The sample yields about 630,000 distinct CDR3 sequences, around 20% seen once. Whenever a sample was processed, at least 6 million PBMCs were isolated.

This rearrangement joins TRBV2 to TRBJ2-1; tentative D call: TRBD2 (6 bases). This clonotype was obtained from a man in his sixties or seventies in good health. Sequenced input: blood. CDR3 loop: CASGPSGLLSYNEQFF. The CDR3 region has the DNA TGTGCCAGCGGGCCCTCGGGACTGCTCTCCTACAATGAGCAGTTCTTC.